This TCR beta chain appears in the sequencing data of a study of T cell clonotyping in hematopoietic cell transplantation. General observations from the study: Broader posttransplant TCR repertoire diversity was predicted by graft donor and pretransplant recipient Inverse Simpson Index values. CD4 and CD8 repertoire contributions could not be separated without sorting.

Trimming took 4 bases from V and 2 from J, leaving 16 bases between them. The CDR3 length is 15 residues. Germline loops: CDR1 SGHNT, CDR2 YYREEE (reference sequence). Regarding this clone: Its matching antigen is unknown.

Recipients were bled about 28 days pretransplant and at posttransplant days 30, 100, 180. TCRdb's copy holds only in-frame clones and misses some; the assay was immunoSEQ multiplex PCR. The table has 6,500 to 9,500 clones, roughly 94% seen once; the top ten hold around 1.2%. The clonotype comes from a male patient between 55 and 70 years old who had an allogeneic stem cell transplant from an unrelated donor, so T cells may come from the graft donor. Some clones in this sample may be carry-over from other donors' samples. The sequencing used peripheral blood mononuclear cells, collected 30 days after allogeneic stem cell transplant. V is TRBV5-4 and J is TRBJ2-7; D assignment may be TRBD1 or TRBD2 (5 bases each). The CDR3 sequence is CASSENPMGAYEQYF. The CDR3 DNA reads as TGTGCCAGCAGCGAAAATCCCATGGGGGCCTACGAGCAGTACTTC.